Shown below are 16 T cell receptor beta chains from a single sample sequenced in a study of cytomegalovirus exposure and HLA in healthy donors. PCR used 60 Vbeta primers and 13 Jbeta primers. Only in-frame clones appear in the TCRdb table, and some are missing; sequencing was by immunoSEQ multiplex PCR. The sample contains some 150,000 clones, over 60% of which appear only once. Sample: PBMCs. These receptor sequences come from a woman aged 30 to 39 in good health and CMV-seronegative.

The rearrangement joins TRBV4-3 to TRBJ1-4; 7 positions match TRBD1. The CDR3 runs to 17 residues. Germline CDR1 LGHNA, CDR2 YSLEER. J was trimmed by 1 base and V by 0 bases; bases with no gene match: 5. CDR3 nucleotide sequence: TGCGCCAGCAGCCAAGACCTCGACAGGGTAACTAATGAAAAACTGTTTTTT. Its protein product is CASSQDLDRVTNEKLFF.

The rearrangement uses TRBV28 and TRBJ2-7; 7 bases line up with TRBD2. The CDR3 contains 14 residues. Looked up from germline, CDR1 is MDHEN and CDR2 is SYDVKM. With 7 bases clipped from V and 3 bases from J, the junction kept 9 bases outside the gene matches. CDR3 in DNA: TGTGCCAGCAATCGAAGGGGAGGGAACTACGAGCAGTACTTC. It yields the protein CASNRRGGNYEQYF.

The DNA of the CDR3 is TGTGCTAGTGGTTTTACCAGCTCCTACAATGAGCAGTTCTTC. This codes for CASGFTSSYNEQFF. The V gene is TRBV12-5, the J gene TRBJ2-1; D gene unclear. The germline V gene has CDR1 LGHNT and CDR2 FRNRAP. The ends were cut back, 3 bases at V and 0 bases at J, with 6 bases in the middle. This CDR3 has 14 residues.

This chain links TRBV28 with TRBJ2-3; 10 nucleotides line up with TRBD1. Trimming removed 8 bases from V and 4 bases from J; junction bases left unmatched: 6. Germline V CDR1 and CDR2: MDHEN, SYDVKM. The CDR3 extends over 14 amino acids. CDR3 nucleotide sequence: TGTGCCAGCCGAAGCGGACAGGGGGCAGATACGCAGTATTTT. Translated: CASRSGQGADTQYF.

The chain employs TRBV19 and TRBJ1-1, with a possible D match to TRBD1 (5 bases). CDR3 length: 13 amino acids. Per the germline V gene, CDR1 is LNHDA and CDR2 is SQIVND (reference sequence). V dropped 7 bases and J dropped 1 base, with 10 bases sitting between them. Written as DNA, the CDR3 is TGTGCCAGTAATCCTAGGGGGAACACTGAAGCTTTCTTT. Protein product: CASNPRGNTEAFF.

V and J are TRBV7-9 and TRBJ1-2; perhaps TRBD1 as D (5 bases). Germline values: CDR1 SEHNR, CDR2 FQNEAQ (reference sequence). V was trimmed by 7 bases and J by 8 bases, leaving 17 bases between them. The CDR3 covers 13 residues. The CDR3 sequence: CASTGSTPGGYTF. The CDR3 coding sequence is TGTGCCAGCACCGGCTCCACTCCAGGGGGCTACACCTTC. The variable domain in full, with the rest retrieved from reference TRBV7-9 and TRBJ1-2, is DTGVSQNPRHKITKRGQNVTFRCDPISEHNRLYWYRQTLGQGPEFLTYFQNEAQLEKSRLLSDRFSAERPKGSFSTLEIQRTEQGDSAMYLCASTGSTPGGYTFGSGTRLTVV.

This clone was seen only a few times. This chain joins TRBV19 and TRBJ1-1, with 7 bases matching TRBD1. Unmatched junction bases numbered 15, after V lost 7 bases and J lost 10 bases. CDR1 and CDR2 (germline): LNHDA, SQIVND (reference sequence). The CDR3 is made up of 14 amino acids. The CDR3 DNA sequence: TGTGCCAGTATGGTCCGGACAGGACATGGTGCAGCTTTCTTT. Protein: CASMVRTGHGAAFF.

The rearrangement links TRBV19 to TRBJ2-3, with a tentative D call TRBD1 (6 bases). Germline lookup yields CDR1 LNHDA and CDR2 SQIVND (reference sequence). Trimming took off 3 bases at V and 3 bases at J, with 22 bases between the two ends. CDR3 size: 18 residues. The CDR3 DNA reads TGTGCCAGTAGTATTAGTTCCTTTGCAGGGGCTGCTACAGATACGCAGTATTTT. Translated, it gives CASSISSFAGAATDTQYF.

This clone was seen more than once but under ten times. The chain carries TRBV6-6 and TRBJ2-1; D remains ambiguous. Trimming stripped 7 bases from V and 4 bases from J, with 11 bases between. Germline CDR1 reads MNHNY; CDR2 reads SVGAGI (reference sequence). This CDR3 has 13 amino acids. The CDR3 DNA sequence: TGTGCCAGCAACCAGAAGAGGTACAATGAGCAGTTCTTC. As protein: CASNQKRYNEQFF.

This chain connects TRBV5-3 to TRBJ1-6; TRBD1 agrees at 9 bases. TRBV5-3 is classed as an ORF, of uncertain function. The length of the CDR3 is 14 residues. Trimming removed 2 bases from V and 7 bases from J; junction bases left unmatched: 1. The CDR3 DNA sequence: TGTGCCAGAAGCTTCGACAGGGGGAATTCACCCCTCCACTTT. Its translation: CARSFDRGNSPLHF.

This chain links TRBV5-1 with TRBJ2-6; 7 bases are a match to TRBD1. Germline V gene sequence: CDR1 SGHRS, CDR2 YFSETQ. The CDR3 totals 18 residues. J gave up 0 bases and V 4 bases, and 10 bases lay outside the gene matches. CDR3 in amino acids: CASSPGRDSSSGANVLTF. CDR3 bases: TGCGCCAGCAGCCCCGGTCGGGACAGCTCCTCTGGGGCCAACGTCCTGACTTTC.

The chain carries TRBV18 and TRBJ1-1, with D perhaps TRBD1 (5 bases). Germline-derived CDR1 and CDR2 are KGHSH and LQKENI. V dropped 0 bases and J dropped 11 bases, with 16 bases sitting between them. This CDR3 is 14 amino acids long. The DNA of the CDR3 is TGTGCCAGCTCACCACCGGGGCCCCGCTGTGGGGCTTTCTTT. As protein: CASSPPGPRCGAFF.

As concerns this clone: A junction end diverges from the germline sequence, so it may reflect a read error. This CDR3 is CASSLGPGGNGQFF. The CDR3 DNA reads as TGTGCCAGCAGCTTAGGGCCAGGGGGCAATGGGCAGTTCTTC. This chain links TRBV7-2 with TRBJ2-1; 8 nucleotides align to TRBD1. In germline, CDR1 is SGHTA, CDR2 FQGNSA. The CDR3 extends over 14 amino acids.

The chain employs TRBV28 and TRBJ2-7; a weak D match, TRBD1 (6 bases). Germline lookup yields CDR1 MDHEN and CDR2 SYDVKM. The CDR3 consists of 14 residues. Trimming cost V 6 bases and J 3 bases, with 15 bases left between them. CDR3 DNA sequence: TGTGCCAGCAGCCCAAGAGGGGACATCTACGAGCAGTACTTC. Protein: CASSPRGDIYEQYF. The full variable domain, rest sourced from reference TRBV28 and TRBJ2-7, is DVKVTQSSRYLVKRTGEKVFLECVQDMDHENMFWYRQDPGLGLRLIYFSYDVKMKEKGDIPEGYSVSREKKERFSLILESASTNQTSMYLCASSPRGDIYEQYFGPGTRLTVT.

The chain uses TRBV9 and TRBJ2-1, with a weak D call TRBD2 (5 bases). Deletions cut 0 bases from V and 2 bases from J, with 9 bases between. Looked up from germline, CDR1 is SGDLS and CDR2 is YYNGEE. The CDR3 sequence is 15 residues long. Written as DNA, the CDR3 is TGTGCCAGCAGCGTAGGAGGGTTCGCCTACAATGAGCAGTTCTTC. Translating it yields CASSVGGFAYNEQFF.

The rearrangement joins TRBV27 to TRBJ1-1, with 9 positions matching TRBD1. This CDR3 comprises 16 residues. Germline lookup yields CDR1 MNHEY and CDR2 SMNVEV (reference sequence). Trimming took 5 bases from V and 6 from J; bases not matched to a gene: 13. The DNA for the CDR3 is TGTGCCAGCAGTGCCCCCGGGACAGGGTATCCCGCTGAAGCTTTCTTT. Translated: CASSAPGTGYPAEAFF.